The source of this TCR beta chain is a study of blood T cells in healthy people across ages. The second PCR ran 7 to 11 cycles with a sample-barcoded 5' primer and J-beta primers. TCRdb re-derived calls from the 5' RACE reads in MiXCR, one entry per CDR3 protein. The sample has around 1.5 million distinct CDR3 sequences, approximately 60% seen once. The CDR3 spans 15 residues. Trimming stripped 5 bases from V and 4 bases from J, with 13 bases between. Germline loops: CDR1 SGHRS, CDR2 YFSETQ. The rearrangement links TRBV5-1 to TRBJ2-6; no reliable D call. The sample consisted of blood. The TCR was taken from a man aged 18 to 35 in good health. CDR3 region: CASRVRKPGANVLTF. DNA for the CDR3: TGCGCCAGCAGAGTGCGCAAGCCCGGGGCCAACGTCCTGACTTTC.